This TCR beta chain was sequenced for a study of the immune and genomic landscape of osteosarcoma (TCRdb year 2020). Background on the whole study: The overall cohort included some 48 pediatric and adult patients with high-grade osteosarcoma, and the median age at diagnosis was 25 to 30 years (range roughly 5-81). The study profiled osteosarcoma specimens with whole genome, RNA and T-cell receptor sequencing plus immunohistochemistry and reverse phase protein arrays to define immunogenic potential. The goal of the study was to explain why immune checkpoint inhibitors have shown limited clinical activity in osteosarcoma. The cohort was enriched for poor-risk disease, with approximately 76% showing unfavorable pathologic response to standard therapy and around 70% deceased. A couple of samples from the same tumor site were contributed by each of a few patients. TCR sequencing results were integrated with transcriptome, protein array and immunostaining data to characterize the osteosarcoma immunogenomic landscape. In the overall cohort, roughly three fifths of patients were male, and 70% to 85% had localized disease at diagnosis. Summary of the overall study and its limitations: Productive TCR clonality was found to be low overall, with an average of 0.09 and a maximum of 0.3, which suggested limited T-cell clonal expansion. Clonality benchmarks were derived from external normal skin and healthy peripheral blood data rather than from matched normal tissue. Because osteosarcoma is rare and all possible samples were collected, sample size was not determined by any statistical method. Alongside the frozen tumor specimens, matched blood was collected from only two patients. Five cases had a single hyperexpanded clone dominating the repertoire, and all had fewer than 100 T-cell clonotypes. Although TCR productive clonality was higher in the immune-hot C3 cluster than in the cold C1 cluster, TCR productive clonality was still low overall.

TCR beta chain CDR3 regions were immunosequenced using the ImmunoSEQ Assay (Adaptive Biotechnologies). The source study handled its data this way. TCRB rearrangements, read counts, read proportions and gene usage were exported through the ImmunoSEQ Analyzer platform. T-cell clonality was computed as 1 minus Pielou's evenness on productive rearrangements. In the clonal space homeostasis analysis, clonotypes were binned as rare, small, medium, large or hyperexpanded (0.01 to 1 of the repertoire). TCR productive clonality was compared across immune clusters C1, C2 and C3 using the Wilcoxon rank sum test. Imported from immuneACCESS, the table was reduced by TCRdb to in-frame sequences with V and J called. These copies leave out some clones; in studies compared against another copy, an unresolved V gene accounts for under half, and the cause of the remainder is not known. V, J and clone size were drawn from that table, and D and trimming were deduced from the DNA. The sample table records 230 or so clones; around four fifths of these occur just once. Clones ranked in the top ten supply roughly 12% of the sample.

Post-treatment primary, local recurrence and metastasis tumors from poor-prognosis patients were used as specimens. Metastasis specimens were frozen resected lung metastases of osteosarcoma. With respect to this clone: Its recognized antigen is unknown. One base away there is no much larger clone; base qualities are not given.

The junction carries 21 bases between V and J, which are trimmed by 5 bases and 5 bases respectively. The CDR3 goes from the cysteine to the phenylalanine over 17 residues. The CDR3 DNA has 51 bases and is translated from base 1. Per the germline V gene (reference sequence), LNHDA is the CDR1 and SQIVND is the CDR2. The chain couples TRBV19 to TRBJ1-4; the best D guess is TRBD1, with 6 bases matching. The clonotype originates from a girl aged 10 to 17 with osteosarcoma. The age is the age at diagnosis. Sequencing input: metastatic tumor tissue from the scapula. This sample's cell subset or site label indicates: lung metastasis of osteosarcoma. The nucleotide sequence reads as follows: TGTGCCAGTAGTCCCTGGGGGGGAGGGGGACGGAATGAAAAACTGTTTTTT. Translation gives CASSPWGGGGRNEKLFF. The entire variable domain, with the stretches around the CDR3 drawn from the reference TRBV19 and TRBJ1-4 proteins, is DGGITQSPKYLFRKEGQNVTLSCEQNLNHDAMYWYRQDPGQGLRLIYYSQIVNDFQKGDIAEGYSVSREKKESFPLTVTSAQKNPTAFYLCASSPWGGGGRNEKLFFGSGTQLSVL.